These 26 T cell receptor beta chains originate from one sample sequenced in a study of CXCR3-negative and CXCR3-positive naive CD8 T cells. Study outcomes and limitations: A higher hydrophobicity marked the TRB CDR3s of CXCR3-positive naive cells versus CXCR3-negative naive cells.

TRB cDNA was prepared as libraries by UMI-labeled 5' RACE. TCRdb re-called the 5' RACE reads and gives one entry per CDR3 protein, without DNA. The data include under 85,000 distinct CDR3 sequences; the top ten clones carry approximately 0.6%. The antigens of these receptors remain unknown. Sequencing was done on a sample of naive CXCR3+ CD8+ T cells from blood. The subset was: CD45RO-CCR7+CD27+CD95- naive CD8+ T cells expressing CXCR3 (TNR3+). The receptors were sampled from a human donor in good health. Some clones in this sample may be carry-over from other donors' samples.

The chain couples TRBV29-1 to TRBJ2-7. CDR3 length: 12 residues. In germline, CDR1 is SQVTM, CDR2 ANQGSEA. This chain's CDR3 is CSVHQGSYEQYF.

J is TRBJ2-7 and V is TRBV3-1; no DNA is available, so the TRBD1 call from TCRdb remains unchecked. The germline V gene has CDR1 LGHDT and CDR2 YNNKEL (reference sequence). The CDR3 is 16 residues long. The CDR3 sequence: CASSQGGGQGAYEQYF.

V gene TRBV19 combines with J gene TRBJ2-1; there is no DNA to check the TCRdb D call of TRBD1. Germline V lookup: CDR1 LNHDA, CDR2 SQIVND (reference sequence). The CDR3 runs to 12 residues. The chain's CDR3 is CASRQSYNEQFF.

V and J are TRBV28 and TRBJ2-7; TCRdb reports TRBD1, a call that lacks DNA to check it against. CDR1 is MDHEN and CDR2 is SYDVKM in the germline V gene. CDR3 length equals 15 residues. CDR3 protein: CASSSPRQGAYEQYF.

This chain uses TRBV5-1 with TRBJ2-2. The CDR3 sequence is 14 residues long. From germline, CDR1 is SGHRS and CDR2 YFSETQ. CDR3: CASSSNLNTGELFF.

This chain's CDR3 is CASSLQGWSNGYTF. V and J are TRBV6-5 and TRBJ1-2; no DNA is available, so the TRBD1 call from TCRdb remains unchecked. Germline CDR1 is MNHEY and CDR2 is SVGAGI. The CDR3 is made up of 14 amino acids.

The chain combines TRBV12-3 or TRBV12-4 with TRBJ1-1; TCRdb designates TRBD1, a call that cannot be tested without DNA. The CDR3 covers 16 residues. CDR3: CATLPLWGGLNTEAFF.

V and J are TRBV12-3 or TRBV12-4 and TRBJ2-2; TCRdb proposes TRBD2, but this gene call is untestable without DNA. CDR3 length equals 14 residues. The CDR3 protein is CASSFLVGTGELFF.

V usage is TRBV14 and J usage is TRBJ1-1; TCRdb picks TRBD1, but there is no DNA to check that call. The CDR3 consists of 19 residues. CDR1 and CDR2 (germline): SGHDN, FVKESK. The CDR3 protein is CASSQDLIGAVGLNTEAFF. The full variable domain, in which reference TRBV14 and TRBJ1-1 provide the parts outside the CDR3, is EAGVTQFPSHSVIEKGQTVTLRCDPISGHDNLYWYRRVMGKEIKFLLHFVKESKQDESGMPNNRFLAERTGGTYSTLKVQPAELEDSGVYFCASSQDLIGAVGLNTEAFFGQGTRLTVV.

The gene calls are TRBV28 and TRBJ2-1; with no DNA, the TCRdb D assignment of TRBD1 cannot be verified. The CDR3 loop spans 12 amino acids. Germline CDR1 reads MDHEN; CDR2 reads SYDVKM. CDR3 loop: CASSPGHNEQFF.

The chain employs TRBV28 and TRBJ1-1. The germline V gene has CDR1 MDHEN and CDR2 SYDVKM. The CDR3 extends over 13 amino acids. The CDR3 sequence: CASSLRGDTEAFF.

This chain's CDR3 is CASSSSDRDVRQPQHF. The gene calls are TRBV7-9 and TRBJ1-5; TCRdb selects TRBD1, and the lack of DNA leaves this call unchecked. The CDR3 runs to 16 residues. The germline gives CDR1 SEHNR, CDR2 FQNEAQ (reference sequence).

CDR3 residues: CASSSNSPYGYTF. The V gene is TRBV27, the J gene TRBJ1-2; absent DNA, TCRdb's TRBD1 call cannot be checked. The CDR3 has 13 amino acids. Germline V CDR1 and CDR2: MNHEY, SMNVEV (reference sequence).

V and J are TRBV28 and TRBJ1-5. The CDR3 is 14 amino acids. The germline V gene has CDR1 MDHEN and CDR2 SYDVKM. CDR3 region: CASSFEGVNQPQHF. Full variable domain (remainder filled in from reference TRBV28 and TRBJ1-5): DVKVTQSSRYLVKRTGEKVFLECVQDMDHENMFWYRQDPGLGLRLIYFSYDVKMKEKGDIPEGYSVSREKKERFSLILESASTNQTSMYLCASSFEGVNQPQHFGDGTRLSIL.

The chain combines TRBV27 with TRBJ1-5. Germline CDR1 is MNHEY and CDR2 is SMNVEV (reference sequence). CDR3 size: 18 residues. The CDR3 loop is CASSLFPPGVGGKQPQHF.

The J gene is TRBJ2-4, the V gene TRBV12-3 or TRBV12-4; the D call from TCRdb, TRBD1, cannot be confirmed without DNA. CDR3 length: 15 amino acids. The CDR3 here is CASSDAGGEVNIQYF.

The CDR3 sequence: CSSPRPGQGANEQFF. The chain carries TRBV29-1 and TRBJ2-1; checking the TCRdb D call of TRBD1 is not possible without DNA. In germline, CDR1 is SQVTM, CDR2 ANQGSEA. The CDR3 extends over 15 amino acids.

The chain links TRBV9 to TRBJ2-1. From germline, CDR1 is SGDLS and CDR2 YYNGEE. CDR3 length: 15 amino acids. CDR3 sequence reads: CASYKGESSYSEQFF.

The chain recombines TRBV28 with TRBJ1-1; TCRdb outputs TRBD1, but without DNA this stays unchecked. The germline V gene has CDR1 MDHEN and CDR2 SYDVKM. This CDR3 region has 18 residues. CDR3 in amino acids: CASSSDRTGKSSNTEAFF.

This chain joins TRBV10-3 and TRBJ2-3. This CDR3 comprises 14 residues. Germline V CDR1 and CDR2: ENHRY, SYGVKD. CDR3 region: CAISESVRTDTQYF.

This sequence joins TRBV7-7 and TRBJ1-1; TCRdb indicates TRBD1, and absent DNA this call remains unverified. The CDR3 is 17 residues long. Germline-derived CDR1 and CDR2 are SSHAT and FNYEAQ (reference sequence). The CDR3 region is CASSRPRTGASNTEAFF.

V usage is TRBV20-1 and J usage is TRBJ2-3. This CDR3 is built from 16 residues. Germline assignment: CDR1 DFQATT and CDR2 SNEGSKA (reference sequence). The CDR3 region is CSARPEVGWFPDTQYF.

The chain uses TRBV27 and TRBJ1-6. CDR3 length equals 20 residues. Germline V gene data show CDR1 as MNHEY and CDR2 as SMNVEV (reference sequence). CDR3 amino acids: CASSLSGLGPASSYNSPLHF.

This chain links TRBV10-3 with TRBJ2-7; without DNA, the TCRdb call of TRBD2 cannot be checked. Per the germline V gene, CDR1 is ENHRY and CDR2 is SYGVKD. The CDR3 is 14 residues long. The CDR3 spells CAISDWGEGYEQYF.

The CDR3 loop reads CASSFADRVSYF. The rearrangement joins TRBV28 to TRBJ2-7; the D call of TRBD1 rests on TCRdb alone, since no DNA is present to check it. Germline loops: CDR1 MDHEN, CDR2 SYDVKM. CDR3 length: 12 amino acids.

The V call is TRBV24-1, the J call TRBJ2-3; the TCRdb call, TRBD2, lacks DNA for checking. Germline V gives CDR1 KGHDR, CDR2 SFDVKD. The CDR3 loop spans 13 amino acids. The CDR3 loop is CATTREGEDTQYF.